The 4 T cell receptor beta chains below were found in one sample sequenced in a study of blood T cell repertoires in COVID-19. Profiling relied on immunoSEQ multiplex PCR, and the TCRdb table lists in-frame clones only, not all of them. The sample lists 130,000 or so clones, about four fifths seen once, with about 1.3% in the top ten. The sequencing sample was made of peripheral blood. The receptors derive from a man aged 60-69 years with acute or convalescent COVID-19.

The chain joins TRBV12-3 or TRBV12-4 to TRBJ2-1; 12 bases line up with TRBD2. V shed 6 bases, J shed 7 bases, and the junction held 1 base outside the gene matches. The CDR3 extends over 13 amino acids. This chain's CDR3 is CASRTSGGNEQFF. The CDR3, as DNA: TGTGCCAGCAGGACTAGCGGGGGTAATGAGCAGTTCTTC.

This clone was seen just once. The genes are TRBV24-1 and TRBJ2-3; TRBD2 might be the D (6 bases). V was shortened by 1 base and J by 7 bases, with 14 bases between the two germline ends. The germline CDR1 and CDR2 sequences are KGHDR and SFDVKD. The length of the CDR3 is 15 residues. In DNA form, the CDR3 reads TGTGCCACCAGTGATTTAGGAGCAGGAGGGAATACGCAGTATTTT. Protein: CATSDLGAGGNTQYF.

The rearrangement links TRBV18 to TRBJ1-3; D not resolved. This CDR3 spans 16 amino acids. CDR1 and CDR2 from the germline V gene are KGHSH and LQKENI. V lost 3 bases, J lost 0 bases, and 12 bases lay in between. CDR3 protein: CASSPPRGGSGNTIYF. As DNA, the CDR3 is TGTGCCAGCTCACCGCCTCGGGGAGGCTCTGGAAACACCATATATTTT.

This chain joins TRBV5-1 and TRBJ2-1, with TRBD2 matching over 10 bases. Germline trimming cut 4 bases from V and 2 bases from J; bases unmatched to any gene: 3. This CDR3 is 15 amino acids long. The germline CDR1 and CDR2 sequences are SGHRS and YFSETQ. DNA for the CDR3: TGCGCCAGCAGCCTTACTAGCGGGGCCTACAATGAGCAGTTCTTC. It encodes CASSLTSGAYNEQFF.